This T cell receptor (beta chain) was sequenced for a study of beta chain features in type 1 diabetes. Whole-study findings and limits: VDJ junctions sequenced from type 1 diabetes patients showed fewer insertions and more deletions. All four CD4+ subsets from Type 1 diabetes patients carried moderately but significantly shorter TCRB CDR3s. The study found that naive, central memory and Treg TCRB repertoires appeared more similar in patients than in healthy donors.

As every portion of the isolated RNA was reverse transcribed, the sequencing read expressed TCRB transcripts. Measured with immunoSEQ multiplex PCR; TCRdb has only the in-frame clones, and not every one. The sample has around 25,000 clones, about 69% seen once. Trimming took 2 bases from V and 9 from J, leaving 14 bases between them. CDR1 LNHNV and CDR2 YYDKDF come from the germline V gene (reference sequence). This CDR3 region has 14 residues. As regards this clone: Its specificity is unknown.

The chain joins TRBV15 to TRBJ2-4; weak D call: TRBD1 (5 bases). The clonotype was recovered from a man younger than 35 with type 1 diabetes. The specimen sequenced was Tregs from blood. The CDR3 bases are TGTGCCACCAGCAGAACCAGGCAGGACACCATTCAGTACTTC. It codes for CATSRTRQDTIQYF.